The rows below give T cell receptor beta chains drawn from one sample of a study of blood T cell repertoires in COVID-19. Using immunoSEQ multiplex PCR, the repertoire was profiled, and TCRdb retains in-frame clones only, with some absent. Counted here are about 230,000 clones, about four fifths occurring once; the ten biggest clones make up around 8.1%. Sample: peripheral blood. These receptor sequences come from a man aged 35-49 years with active or convalescent COVID-19. CDR3s include the opening cysteine and the closing phenylalanine or tryptophan. Fields, in order: CDR3 DNA, CDR3 protein, clone size, CDR3 length, V gene, D gene, J gene. D genes are given only for firm matches. Expanded clones are given a class, and other clones once, few, many or no size at all.

DNA: TGTGCCAGCAGTGAGAACAGGGGCAATCAGCCCCAGCATTTT
CDR3: CASSENRGNQPQHF
size: NA
length: 14
V: TRBV6-1
D: NA
J: TRBJ1-5

DNA: TGTGCCAGCGCTCACCGGGTAGTATCAGATACGCAGTATTTT
CDR3: CASAHRVVSDTQYF
size: NA
length: 14
V: TRBV7-2
D: NA
J: TRBJ2-3

DNA: TGTGCCAGCTCACCACCGGTGGCTTCCTACAATGAGCAGTTCTTC
CDR3: CASSPPVASYNEQFF
size: NA
length: 15
V: TRBV18
D: NA
J: TRBJ2-1

DNA: TGTGCCAGCAGCCGAGGGACAGGGAACACCGGGGAGCTGTTTTTT
CDR3: CASSRGTGNTGELFF
size: NA
length: 15
V: TRBV14
D: TRBD1
J: TRBJ2-2

DNA: TGTGCCAGCAGGACAAAGAGAGATCAGCCCCAGCATTTT
CDR3: CASRTKRDQPQHF
size: NA
length: 13
V: TRBV6-5
D: NA
J: TRBJ1-5

DNA: TGTGCCAGCAGTTACTCGAGGCGAGTCTATGGCTACACCTTC
CDR3: CASSYSRRVYGYTF
size: NA
length: 14
V: TRBV6-2/TRBV6-3
D: NA
J: TRBJ1-2

DNA: TGTGCCAGCAGAAGACAGGGCTATGAGCAGTTCTTC
CDR3: CASRRQGYEQFF
size: NA
length: 12
V: TRBV12-3/TRBV12-4
D: TRBD1
J: TRBJ2-1

DNA: TGTGCCAGCAGTGAAACTCCCGGAAGCGCCTATAATTCACCCCTCCACTTT
CDR3: CASSETPGSAYNSPLHF
size: few
length: 17
V: TRBV25-1
D: NA
J: TRBJ1-6

DNA: TGTGCCAGCAGCTTGGGGGGCGTGAACACTGAAGCTTTCTTT
CDR3: CASSLGGVNTEAFF
size: NA
length: 14
V: TRBV5-4
D: NA
J: TRBJ1-1

DNA: TGTGCCAGCAGCGTAGATCTACGAACGGCGTTGGACACGGGCCTGGCAAGAACTGAAGCTTTCTTT
CDR3: CASSVDLRTALDTGLARTEAFF
size: NA
length: 22
V: TRBV9
D: NA
J: TRBJ1-1

DNA: TGTGCCAGTAGCCTTCCCGACTTGTATCAGTACTTC
CDR3: CASSLPDLYQYF
size: NA
length: 12
V: TRBV19
D: NA
J: TRBJ2-4

DNA: TGTGCCACCAGGGAGACAGGGTACCCAGATACGCAGTATTTT
CDR3: CATRETGYPDTQYF
size: NA
length: 14
V: TRBV24-1
D: TRBD1
J: TRBJ2-3

DNA: TGCGCCAGCAGGGGGGACAGAACCACCGGGGAGCTGTTTTTT
CDR3: CASRGDRTTGELFF
size: NA
length: 14
V: TRBV5-1
D: TRBD1
J: TRBJ2-2

DNA: TGTGCCAGCAGAAAGACTAGTGGTGAGCAGTTCTTC
CDR3: CASRKTSGEQFF
size: NA
length: 12
V: TRBV12-3/TRBV12-4
D: NA
J: TRBJ2-1

DNA: TGCGCCAGCAGCCAAGGGACAGTTTATCAGCCCCAGCATTTT
CDR3: CASSQGTVYQPQHF
size: NA
length: 14
V: TRBV4-3
D: NA
J: TRBJ1-5

DNA: TGTGCCTGGAGTGTTGCAGCGGGGTGGAATGAGCAGTTCTTC
CDR3: CAWSVAAGWNEQFF
size: NA
length: 14
V: TRBV30
D: TRBD2
J: TRBJ2-1

DNA: TGTGCCAGCAGCTTGGACAGGGCGGATGAGCAGTTCTTC
CDR3: CASSLDRADEQFF
size: NA
length: 13
V: TRBV5-4
D: NA
J: TRBJ2-1

DNA: TGTGCCACCAGTGCCTCAGGGTCTGGATATGGCTACACCTTC
CDR3: CATSASGSGYGYTF
size: few
length: 14
V: TRBV24-1
D: NA
J: TRBJ1-2

DNA: TGTGCCAGCTCACCACCGGGGGGACGGACGAGCTCTGGAAACACCATATATTTT
CDR3: CASSPPGGRTSSGNTIYF
size: NA
length: 18
V: TRBV18
D: NA
J: TRBJ1-3

DNA: TGTGCCAGCAGCCTCAGGGCTCCGGAGGATACGCAGTATTTT
CDR3: CASSLRAPEDTQYF
size: NA
length: 14
V: TRBV7-9
D: NA
J: TRBJ2-3

DNA: TGCGCCAGCAGCTTCCTCTCTGACAAAGAAGCTTTCTTT
CDR3: CASSFLSDKEAFF
size: NA
length: 13
V: TRBV5-1
D: NA
J: TRBJ1-1

DNA: TGTGCCTGGAGCACCCCCAGGGGGTTAAGCAATCAGCCCCAGCATTTT
CDR3: CAWSTPRGLSNQPQHF
size: once
length: 16
V: TRBV30
D: TRBD1
J: TRBJ1-5

DNA: TGTGCCAGCCGTCGAGGAACTGAAGCTTTCTTT
CDR3: CASRRGTEAFF
size: once
length: 11
V: TRBV27
D: NA
J: TRBJ1-1

DNA: TGTGCCAGCTCGCGGGACGAGGACACTGAAGCTTTCTTT
CDR3: CASSRDEDTEAFF
size: NA
length: 13
V: TRBV18
D: NA
J: TRBJ1-1

DNA: TGTGCCAGTAGCCTGGGAGGTACTGGAAACACCATATATTTT
CDR3: CASSLGGTGNTIYF
size: NA
length: 14
V: TRBV19
D: NA
J: TRBJ1-3

DNA: TGTGCCACCAGTGATTTGCCAGGCTACAATGAGCAGTTCTTC
CDR3: CATSDLPGYNEQFF
size: NA
length: 14
V: TRBV24-1
D: NA
J: TRBJ2-1

DNA: TGTGCCAGCAGATCGACAGGGGTGGAAGAGACCCAGTACTTC
CDR3: CASRSTGVEETQYF
size: NA
length: 14
V: TRBV6-5
D: TRBD1
J: TRBJ2-5

DNA: TGTGCCAGCAGGCCCTCCGGGACAGCTAGCACAGATACGCAGTATTTT
CDR3: CASRPSGTASTDTQYF
size: few
length: 16
V: TRBV6-4
D: TRBD1
J: TRBJ2-3

DNA: TGCAGTGCTAGTTCAACAGGAGAACTGAGCTATGGCTACACCTTC
CDR3: CSASSTGELSYGYTF
size: many
length: 15
V: TRBV20-1
D: NA
J: TRBJ1-2

DNA: TGTGCCAGCAGTCGTCAGGGCAATGGCTACACCTTC
CDR3: CASSRQGNGYTF
size: NA
length: 12
V: TRBV6-1
D: NA
J: TRBJ1-2

DNA: TGCGCCAGCAGCTTCCGGGTGCAAGCCTACGAGCAGTACTTC
CDR3: CASSFRVQAYEQYF
size: few
length: 14
V: TRBV5-1
D: NA
J: TRBJ2-7

DNA: TGTGCCAGTAGCGGAGGCTATGGCTACACCTTC
CDR3: CASSGGYGYTF
size: NA
length: 11
V: TRBV19
D: NA
J: TRBJ1-2

DNA: TGCGCCAGCAGCCGGACAGGGGGAAACTCCTACGAGCAGTACTTC
CDR3: CASSRTGGNSYEQYF
size: NA
length: 15
V: TRBV5-1
D: TRBD1
J: TRBJ2-7

DNA: TGTGCCAGCAGCTTAGGAGCAACTAATGAAAAACTGTTTTTT
CDR3: CASSLGATNEKLFF
size: once
length: 14
V: TRBV7-2
D: NA
J: TRBJ1-4

DNA: TGTTCGGGAGCGGGGGAGAGCTACAATGAGCAGTTCTTC
CDR3: CSGAGESYNEQFF
size: NA
length: 13
V: TRBV2
D: TRBD2
J: TRBJ2-1